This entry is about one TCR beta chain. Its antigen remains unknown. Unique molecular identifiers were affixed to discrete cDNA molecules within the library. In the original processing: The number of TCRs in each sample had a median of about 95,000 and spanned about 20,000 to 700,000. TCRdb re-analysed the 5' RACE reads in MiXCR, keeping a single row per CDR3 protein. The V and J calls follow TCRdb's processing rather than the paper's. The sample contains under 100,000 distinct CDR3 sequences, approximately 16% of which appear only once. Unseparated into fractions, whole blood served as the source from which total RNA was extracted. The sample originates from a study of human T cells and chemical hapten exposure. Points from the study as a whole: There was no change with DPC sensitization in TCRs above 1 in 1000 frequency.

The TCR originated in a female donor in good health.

For the CDR3, the DNA is TGTGCCTGGAGTGTAAGCGACGGCAGAACTTCACCCCTCCACTTT. The encoded protein is CAWSVSDGRTSPLHF. This chain joins TRBV30 and TRBJ1-6; D is uncertain. CDR1 is GTSNPN, CDR2 SVGIG, per germline (reference sequence). This CDR3 spans 15 amino acids. V dropped 0 bases and J dropped 9 bases, with 15 bases sitting between them.